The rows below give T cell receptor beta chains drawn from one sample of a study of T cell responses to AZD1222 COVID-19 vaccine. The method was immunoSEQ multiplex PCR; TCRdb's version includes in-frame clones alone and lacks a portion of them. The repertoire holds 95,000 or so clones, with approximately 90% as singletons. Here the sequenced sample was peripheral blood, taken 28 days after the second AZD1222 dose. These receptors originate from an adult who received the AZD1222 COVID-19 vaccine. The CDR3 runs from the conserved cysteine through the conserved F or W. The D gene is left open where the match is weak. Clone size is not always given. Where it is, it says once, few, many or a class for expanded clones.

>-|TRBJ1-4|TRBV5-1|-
CASSWDSTNEKLFF
TGCGCCAGCAGCTGGGACTCAACTAATGAAAAACTGTTTTTT
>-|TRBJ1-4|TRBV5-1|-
CASSWGAGEKLFF
TGCGCCAGCAGCTGGGGGGCTGGTGAAAAACTGTTTTTT
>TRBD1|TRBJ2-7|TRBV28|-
CASSPTGTGTYEQYF
TGTGCCAGCAGTCCGACCGGGACAGGGACCTACGAGCAGTACTTC
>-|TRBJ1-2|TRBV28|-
CASSLNGFDGYTF
TGTGCCAGCAGTTTGAACGGATTCGACGGCTACACCTTC
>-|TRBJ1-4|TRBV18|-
CASSRGTNEKLFF
TGTGCCAGCTCAAGGGGGACTAATGAAAAACTGTTTTTT
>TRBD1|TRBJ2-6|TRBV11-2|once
CASSRAAGQGSSGANVLTF
TGTGCCAGCAGCCGCGCAGCCGGACAGGGGAGCTCTGGGGCCAACGTCCTGACTTTC
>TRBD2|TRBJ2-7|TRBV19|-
CASRRLAGGPDEQYF
TGTGCCAGTAGGAGACTAGCGGGAGGGCCAGACGAGCAGTACTTC
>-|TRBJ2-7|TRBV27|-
CASSPYKGGEQYF
TGTGCCAGCAGTCCCTACAAAGGGGGCGAGCAGTACTTC
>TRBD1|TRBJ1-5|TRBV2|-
CASSKTGYDQPQHF
TGTGCCAGCAGTAAGACAGGGTACGATCAGCCCCAGCATTTT
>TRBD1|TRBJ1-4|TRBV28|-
CASSLATGKGYEKLFF
TGTGCCAGCAGTTTGGCGACAGGGAAAGGTTATGAAAAACTGTTTTTT
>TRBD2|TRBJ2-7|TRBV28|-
CASSTSVKSYEQYF
TGTGCCAGCTCGACTAGCGTGAAATCCTACGAGCAGTACTTC
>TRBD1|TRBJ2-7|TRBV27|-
CASSRDRGREQYF
TGTGCCAGCAGCCGGGACAGGGGGCGAGAGCAGTACTTC
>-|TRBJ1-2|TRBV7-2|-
CASSLNGGGNYGYTF
TGTGCCAGCAGCTTAAATGGGGGCGGGAACTATGGCTACACCTTC
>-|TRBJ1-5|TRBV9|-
CASSVEDFGPQHF
TGTGCCAGCAGCGTAGAGGATTTCGGTCCCCAGCATTTT
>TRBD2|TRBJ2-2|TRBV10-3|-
CAISVGAGISTGELFF
TGTGCCATCAGTGTAGGAGCGGGAATCAGCACCGGGGAGCTGTTTTTT
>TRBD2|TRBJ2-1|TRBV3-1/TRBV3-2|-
CASSPSGVAGGYNEQFF
TGTGCCAGCAGCCCATCCGGCGTAGCGGGAGGGTACAATGAGCAGTTCTTC
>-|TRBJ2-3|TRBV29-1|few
CSATESTDTQYF
TGCAGCGCCACCGAGAGCACAGATACGCAGTATTTT
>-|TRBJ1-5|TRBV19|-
CASSIEGRPALGQPQHF
TGTGCCAGTAGTATAGAGGGAAGGCCCGCTTTGGGGCAGCCCCAGCATTTT
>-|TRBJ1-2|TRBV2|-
CASSEIVTVNYGYTF
TGTGCCAGCAGTGAAATCGTCACGGTTAACTATGGCTACACCTTC
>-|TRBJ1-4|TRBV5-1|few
CASSLGAGAGEKLFF
TGCGCCAGCAGCTTGGGGGCAGGGGCGGGTGAAAAACTGTTTTTT
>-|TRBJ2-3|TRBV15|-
CATRLTGSDTQYF
TGTGCCACCCGCCTCACAGGATCAGATACGCAGTATTTT
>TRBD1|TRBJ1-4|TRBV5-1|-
CASSLGVGGQRNEKLFF
TGCGCCAGCAGCTTGGGAGTTGGGGGACAGCGGAATGAAAAACTGTTTTTT
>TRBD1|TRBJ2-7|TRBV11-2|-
CASSFGQVITTYEQYF
TGTGCCAGCAGCTTTGGACAGGTTATAACAACCTACGAGCAGTACTTC
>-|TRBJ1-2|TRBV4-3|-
CASSQDTESGGYTF
TGCGCCAGCAGCCAAGACACGGAAAGCGGTGGCTACACCTTC
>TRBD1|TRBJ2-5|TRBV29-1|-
CSVSDRGRNQETQYF
TGCAGCGTTTCAGACAGGGGGCGGAACCAAGAGACCCAGTACTTC
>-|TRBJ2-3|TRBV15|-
CATRGTFGTDTQYF
TGTGCCACCAGAGGGACTTTCGGCACAGATACGCAGTATTTT
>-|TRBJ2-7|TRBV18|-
CASSRQGYEQYF
TGTGCCAGCTCTCGGCAGGGTTACGAGCAGTACTTC
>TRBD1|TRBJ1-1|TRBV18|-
CASSQGADTEAFF
TGTGCCAGCTCACAGGGGGCGGACACTGAAGCTTTCTTT
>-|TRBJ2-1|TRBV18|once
CASSPPGRGARNEQFF
TGTGCCAGCTCACCACCGGGACGGGGGGCAAGGAATGAGCAGTTCTTC
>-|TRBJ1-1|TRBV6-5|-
CASLEGGGEAFF
TGTGCCAGCCTAGAGGGGGGGGGTGAAGCTTTCTTT
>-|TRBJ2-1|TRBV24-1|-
CATSDTLSHNEQFF
TGTGCCACCAGTGATACCCTTAGCCACAATGAGCAGTTCTTC
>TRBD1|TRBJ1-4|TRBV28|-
CASSFQDRGYEKLFF
TGTGCCAGCAGTTTTCAAGACAGGGGATATGAAAAACTGTTTTTT